This T cell receptor beta chain was retrieved from a study of T cell repertoires in cytomegalovirus infection. Findings of the study overall: The study found HLA-C-restricted CMV-specific TCR beta clonotypes dominating the ex vivo response.

TCRdb reanalysed the reads using MiXCR and keeps one entry per CDR3 protein. The table has more than 110,000 distinct CDR3 sequences, roughly 32% seen once. The CDR3 covers 13 residues. Per the germline V gene, CDR1 is MDHEN and CDR2 is SYDVKM. Trimming shortened V by 3 bases and J by 2 bases, and 8 bases separated the two germline ends. Comments on this clonotype: As yet, its antigen is unknown.

The source of this sequence is a human donor in good health (CMV status not recorded). Some clones in this sample may be carry-over from other donors' samples. The specimen was CD8+ T cells from cultured PBMCs, collected from culture after CMV antigen stimulation. The chain has TRBV28 and TRBJ2-7; a weak D match, TRBD2 (6 bases). CDR3 sequence: CASSFSGAYEQYF. CDR3 bases: TGTGCCAGCAGTTTTAGCGGTGCCTACGAGCAGTACTTC.